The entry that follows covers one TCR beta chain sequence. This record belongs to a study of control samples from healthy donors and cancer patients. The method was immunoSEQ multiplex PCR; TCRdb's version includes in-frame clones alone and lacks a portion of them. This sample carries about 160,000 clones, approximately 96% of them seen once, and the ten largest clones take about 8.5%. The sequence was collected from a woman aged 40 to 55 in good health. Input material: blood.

CDR3 bases: TGCGCCAGCAGCCCGCCTTGGGGGCTGGGGAACACTGAAGCTTTCTTT. This encodes CASSPPWGLGNTEAFF. The rearrangement uses TRBV5-1 and TRBJ1-1; D may be TRBD1 (6 bases). Trimming took off 4 bases at V and 1 base at J, with 17 bases between the two ends. The CDR3 is 16 amino acids. From germline, CDR1 is SGHRS and CDR2 YFSETQ.